This T cell receptor (beta chain) was observed in a study of beta chain features in type 1 diabetes. General study results and limits: Among type 1 diabetes patients, VDJ junctions had fewer insertions and more deletions. Sequencing the cDNA could make cells with high TCR expression show up more than they should.

This clone was seen a handful of times. Its antigen is unknown. Germline-derived CDR1 and CDR2 are LNHNV and YYDKDF (reference sequence). V gave up 6 bases and J gave up 5 bases, with 13 bases separating them. This CDR3 is 13 amino acids long. The isolated RNA, all of it, was reverse transcribed, so expressed TCRB transcripts were what got sequenced. Each sample of naive, central memory or regulatory T cells had, on average, roughly 3.6 million reads. Only in-frame clones appear in the TCRdb table, and some are missing; sequencing was by immunoSEQ multiplex PCR. The sample has 150,000 to 200,000 clones; about 13% are singletons.

This sequence joins TRBV15 and TRBJ1-1; no firm D call. The sequenced sample consisted of central memory CD4+ T cells from blood. This clonotype was sampled from a woman aged 18-35 years in good health. This CDR3 reads CATRWVEGTEAFF. The CDR3 DNA reads as TGTGCCACCAGGTGGGTCGAGGGAACTGAAGCTTTCTTT. Variable domain in full (rest from reference TRBV15 and TRBJ1-1): DAMVIQNPRYQVTQFGKPVTLSCSQTLNHNVMYWYQQKSSQAPKLLFHYYDKDFNNEADTPDNFQSRRPNTSFCFLDIRSPGLGDTAMYLCATRWVEGTEAFFGQGTRLTVV.